This T cell receptor beta chain was retrieved from a study of cytomegalovirus exposure and HLA in healthy donors. About the study: Previous work identified 100 million or so unique TCR beta sequences from roughly 170 million T cells. Whole-study findings and limits: Several of the most significant clusters appeared, in a later analysis, to be linked to common viral pathogens. Cytomegalovirus-associated TCR beta chains were listed, numbering some 150.

A note on this clone: No antigen is known for it.

There are 14 residues in the CDR3. Germline CDR1 reads LGHNA; CDR2 reads YNFKEQ. V lost 1 base and J 0 bases, leaving 7 bases between the germline ends. PCR was performed using 60 Vbeta and 13 Jbeta primers. The table came from immunoSEQ multiplex PCR; TCRdb's copy has only in-frame clones and leaves some out. The specimen's table records 65,000 to 85,000 clones. The source is a female donor in good health and CMV-seropositive. The chain employs TRBV4-2 and TRBJ2-7; D gene uncertain. Sequenced material: PBMCs. In nucleotides, the CDR3 is TGTGCCAGCAGCCAAGGTATAGACTCCTACGAGCAGTACTTC. It is translated as CASSQGIDSYEQYF.